The 32 T cell receptor beta chains below all came from one sample that was sequenced in a study of blood T cell repertoires in COVID-19. Here immunoSEQ multiplex PCR was the method, and the copy in TCRdb shows in-frame clones only, minus some. The data hold some 500,000 clones, with around nine tenths observed a single time. Sequenced material: peripheral blood. The receptors were sampled from a woman between 45 and 65 years old with COVID-19, enrolled during active disease.

CDR3 coding DNA: TGCGCCAGCAGCTTGGGAGGATGGGAGACCCAGTACTTC. It translates to CASSLGGWETQYF. The chain recombines TRBV5-1 with TRBJ2-5; D call uncertain. This CDR3 is 13 amino acids long. Germline V gives CDR1 SGHRS, CDR2 YFSETQ. V was cut by 0 bases and J by 5 bases, with 8 bases left in between.

The CDR3 DNA reads as TGTGCCAGCCGAACAACAGGGTCGGAAAAACTGTTTTTT. Amino acid sequence: CASRTTGSEKLFF. The chain has TRBV27 and TRBJ1-4; maybe TRBD1 (6 bases). The CDR3 is made up of 13 amino acids. Trimming pared 8 bases from V and 8 bases from J, leaving 15 bases between. The V gene's germline CDR1 is MNHEY and CDR2 SMNVEV (reference sequence).

V is TRBV6-2 or TRBV6-3 and J is TRBJ2-7, with 7 bases fitting TRBD1. In germline, CDR1 is MNHEY, CDR2 SVGEGT. Germline trimming cut 1 base from V and 2 bases from J; bases unmatched to any gene: 11. This CDR3 comprises 17 residues. The CDR3 region is CASSYLTVGTAPYEQYF. The CDR3 DNA is TGTGCCAGCAGTTACTTAACTGTAGGGACAGCACCCTACGAGCAGTACTTC.

This chain connects TRBV5-4 to TRBJ2-1, with 8 bases matching TRBD2. The germline CDR1 and CDR2 sequences are SGHNT and YYREEE (reference sequence). There are 13 residues in the CDR3. Trimming took 2 bases from V and 9 from J; bases not matched to a gene: 4. CDR3: CASSLAGVPEQFF. In DNA form, the CDR3 reads TGTGCCAGCAGCTTAGCGGGGGTCCCTGAGCAGTTCTTC.

This clone came up many times. The chain has TRBV30 and TRBJ1-1, with 7 bases aligning to TRBD1. CDR1 is GTSNPN, CDR2 SVGIG, per germline (reference sequence). This CDR3 comprises 14 residues. The junction had 4 bases not matched to a gene; V was cut back by 0 bases and J by 3 bases. The CDR3 is CAWSVIDRDTEAFF. The CDR3 DNA sequence: TGTGCCTGGAGTGTCATAGACAGGGACACTGAAGCTTTCTTT.

This rearrangement joins TRBV11-3 to TRBJ2-3; TRBD2 might be the D (6 bases). V was trimmed by 3 bases and J by 6 bases, leaving 10 bases between them. The CDR3 has 13 residues. From germline, CDR1 is SGHNT and CDR2 YENEEA. CDR3 in DNA: TGTGCCAGCAGCTTTGGGACTTTGGATACGCAGTATTTT. This sequence encodes CASSFGTLDTQYF.

This chain uses TRBV10-3 with TRBJ2-7, with D possibly being TRBD2 (6 bases). Germline CDR1 and CDR2: ENHRY and SYGVKD. V gave up 8 bases and J gave up 3 bases, with 14 bases separating them. The CDR3 is made up of 13 amino acids. CDR3 in DNA: TGTGCCATCCACTCCGGGACTGGCTACGAGCAGTACTTC. Translated: CAIHSGTGYEQYF.

This chain links TRBV5-1 with TRBJ1-1; possibly TRBD1 for D (6 bases). Germline CDR1 and CDR2: SGHRS and YFSETQ. The V end lost 4 bases, the J end lost 6 bases, and 19 bases lay between the germline ends. This CDR3 has 15 residues. The CDR3 coding sequence is TGCGCCAGCAGCCGAAACGCCAGGACAGAAGCTGAAGCTTTCTTT. This codes for CASSRNARTEAEAFF. The complete variable domain, with remaining parts taken from reference TRBV5-1 and TRBJ1-1, reads KAGVTQTPRYLIKTRGQQVTLSCSPISGHRSVSWYQQTPGQGLQFLFEYFSETQRNKGNFPGRFSGRQFSNSRSEMNVSTLELGDSALYLCASSRNARTEAEAFFGQGTRLTVV.

The rearrangement joins TRBV20-1 to TRBJ1-4; D not certain. The length of the CDR3 is 12 residues. Germline V gives CDR1 DFQATT, CDR2 SNEGSKA (reference sequence). Trimming pared 3 bases from V and 5 bases from J, leaving 7 bases between. The chain's CDR3 is CSASIANEKLFF. CDR3 coding DNA: TGCAGTGCTAGTATAGCGAATGAAAAACTGTTTTTT.

This clone was seen only once. The rearrangement joins TRBV6-1 to TRBJ2-1; TRBD2 matches 13 bases. Germline CDR1 and CDR2: MNHNS and SASEGT. CDR3 length equals 14 residues. Unmatched junction bases numbered 4, after V lost 6 bases and J lost 8 bases. CDR3 coding DNA: TGTGCCAGCAGACTAGCGGGGGGGAGAGATGAGCAGTTCTTC. The encoded protein is CASRLAGGRDEQFF.

The genes are TRBV9 and TRBJ1-5; 8 nucleotides line up with TRBD1. Germline CDR1 SGDLS, CDR2 YYNGEE. The V segment lost 0 bases and the J segment 6 bases; nucleotides outside the gene matches: 2. The CDR3 covers 14 residues. CDR3 in DNA: TGTGCCAGCAGCGTAGGGACAGGGAGTCAGCCCCAGCATTTT. Translation gives CASSVGTGSQPQHF.

The genes are TRBV12-3 or TRBV12-4 and TRBJ2-7, with D possibly matching TRBD2 (6 bases). The CDR3 runs 12 residues. Trimming took 5 bases from V and 2 from J, leaving 7 bases between them. The CDR3: CASSRTTYEQYF. In DNA, the CDR3 is TGTGCCAGCAGTCGGACTACCTACGAGCAGTACTTC.

V gene TRBV5-4 combines with J gene TRBJ2-5; 9 bases line up with TRBD2. Per the germline V gene, CDR1 is SGHNT and CDR2 is YYREEE (reference sequence). The CDR3 length is 17 residues. The junction had 14 bases not matched to a gene; V was cut back by 3 bases and J by 5 bases. CDR3 amino acids: CASSSGLAGAPRETQYF. The CDR3 nucleotides read TGTGCCAGCAGCTCGGGACTAGCCGGGGCCCCACGGGAGACCCAGTACTTC.

The count of this clone is one. The rearrangement uses TRBV3-1 (or the pseudogene TRBV3-2) and TRBJ2-7; 8 bases are shared with TRBD1. After removal of 1 base from V and 5 bases from J, the junction contained 10 bases not matched to a gene. The germline gives CDR1 LGHDT, CDR2 YNNKEL (reference sequence). This CDR3 comprises 16 residues. The chain's CDR3 is CASSQAVRTGNHEQYF. As DNA, the CDR3 is TGTGCCAGCAGCCAAGCGGTTAGGACAGGGAACCACGAGCAGTACTTC.

This clone was detected only once. J is TRBJ2-2 and V is TRBV6-5; D gene ambiguous. Germline assignment: CDR1 MNHEY and CDR2 SVGAGI. This CDR3 has 13 residues. The V end lost 10 bases, the J end lost 7 bases, and 16 bases lay between the germline ends. The CDR3 reads CATAPFRGGELFF. CDR3 DNA: TGTGCCACCGCCCCCTTTCGAGGCGGGGAGCTGTTTTTT.

The V gene is TRBV30, the J gene TRBJ1-2; 9 bases fit TRBD1. CDR3 length: 16 amino acids. With V trimmed by 4 bases and J by 2 bases, 11 bases remained unmatched. Germline CDR1 and CDR2: GTSNPN and SVGIG (reference sequence). CDR3 amino acids: CAWTQDRGLGNYGYTF. In nucleotides, the CDR3 is TGTGCCTGGACCCAGGACAGGGGATTAGGGAACTATGGCTACACCTTC.

The rearrangement links TRBV2 to TRBJ1-1, with TRBD1 as a possible D gene (6 bases). The CDR3 covers 13 residues. Trimming left V 4 bases short and J 1 base short, with 7 bases between. Per the germline V gene, CDR1 is SNHLY and CDR2 is FYNNEI. CDR3 in DNA: TGTGCCAGCAGTGGGACAGCGAACACTGAAGCTTTCTTT. It codes for CASSGTANTEAFF.

The genes are TRBV2 and TRBJ2-2; no clear D gene. Germline lookup yields CDR1 SNHLY and CDR2 FYNNEI. With 6 bases removed from V and 4 bases from J, the gap between germline ends came to 9 bases. The CDR3 length is 13 residues. CDR3 amino acids: CASRADFTGELFF. The CDR3 nucleotides read TGTGCCAGCAGGGCAGACTTCACCGGGGAGCTGTTTTTT. Based on the CDR3 plus reference TRBV2 and TRBJ2-2, the full variable domain is EPEVTQTPSHQVTQMGQEVILRCVPISNHLYFYWYRQILGQKVEFLVSFYNNEISEKSEIFDDQFSVERPDGSNFTLKIRSTKLEDSAMYFCASRADFTGELFFGEGSRLTVL.

The J gene is TRBJ1-1, the V gene TRBV5-4; 8 positions match TRBD1. The CDR3 length is 16 residues. CDR1 and CDR2 (germline): SGHNT, YYREEE (reference sequence). Trimming at V came to 1 base and at J to 0 bases, leaving 5 bases not matched to a gene. The CDR3 DNA reads TGTGCCAGCAGCTTGTATCAGGGGGCTTTGAACACTGAAGCTTTCTTT. Protein: CASSLYQGALNTEAFF.

The rearrangement links TRBV6-5 to TRBJ2-1; tentatively, D is TRBD2 (5 bases). Germline V CDR1 and CDR2: MNHEY, SVGAGI. CDR3 size: 15 residues. Trimming took 6 bases from V and 5 from J, leaving 17 bases between them. CDR3 residues: CASRSTRTIDNEQFF. The CDR3 DNA reads TGTGCCAGCAGATCCACTAGGACGATAGACAATGAGCAGTTCTTC.

This rearrangement joins TRBV18 to TRBJ2-1; 9 positions agree with TRBD2. Germline V lookup: CDR1 KGHSH, CDR2 LQKENI. This CDR3 region has 15 residues. Germline trimming cut 1 base from V and 5 bases from J; bases unmatched to any gene: 3. This CDR3 is CASSPRRGGHNEQFF. The CDR3 DNA follows: TGTGCCAGCTCACCACGGCGGGGGGGCCACAATGAGCAGTTCTTC.

The chain recombines TRBV7-8 with TRBJ2-3; 7 bases are shared with TRBD2. The CDR3 has 15 residues. The trim removed 11 bases at V and 2 bases at J, leaving 13 bases unmatched. Per the germline V gene, CDR1 is SGHVS and CDR2 is FQNEAQ. The CDR3 protein is CAGGSWRGNTDTQYF. DNA for the CDR3: TGTGCCGGGGGGAGTTGGCGGGGGAACACAGATACGCAGTATTTT.

This rearrangement joins TRBV30 to TRBJ2-7; possibly TRBD2 for D (5 bases). CDR1 and CDR2 (germline): GTSNPN, SVGIG (reference sequence). Between the trimmed V and J ends, which lost 0 bases and 7 bases, there was a span of 13 bases. There are 13 residues in the CDR3. Here the CDR3 reads CAWSVSPPGEQYF. The CDR3, as DNA: TGTGCCTGGAGTGTGAGTCCTCCGGGGGAGCAGTACTTC.

The rearrangement links TRBV27 to TRBJ2-5, with a weak D call TRBD1 (5 bases). CDR3 size: 13 residues. CDR1 and CDR2 (germline): MNHEY, SMNVEV (reference sequence). V was trimmed by 3 bases and J by 3 bases, leaving 8 bases between them. CDR3 in amino acids: CASSLVGEETQYF. CDR3 bases: TGTGCCAGCAGTTTGGTAGGGGAAGAGACCCAGTACTTC.

V gene TRBV3-1 (or the pseudogene TRBV3-2) combines with J gene TRBJ1-2; 8 positions agree with TRBD1. V lost 3 bases and J lost 4; bases outside the gene matches: 10. The CDR3 spans 16 residues. Germline CDR1 LGHDT, CDR2 YNNKEL (reference sequence). This CDR3 reads CASSHIGQGAAYGYTF. CDR3 coding DNA: TGTGCCAGCAGCCACATAGGGCAGGGGGCGGCCTATGGCTACACCTTC.

This sequence joins TRBV9 and TRBJ2-5, with D possibly TRBD2 on 5 matching bases. Germline assignment: CDR1 SGDLS and CDR2 YYNGEE. CDR3 length equals 15 residues. Trimming pared 3 bases from V and 2 bases from J, leaving 14 bases between. CDR3 nucleotides: TGTGCCAGCAGCGCAACGGGGAGCGGTCAAGAGACCCAGTACTTC. It is translated as CASSATGSGQETQYF.

The chain has TRBV10-3 and TRBJ1-3; D is possibly TRBD1 (5 bases). Germline lookup yields CDR1 ENHRY and CDR2 SYGVKD. The CDR3 contains 16 residues. Trimming took off 6 bases at V and 0 bases at J, with 15 bases between the two ends. Here the CDR3 reads CAIRYSTGGSGNTIYF. The DNA of the CDR3 is TGTGCCATCAGATATTCAACAGGCGGCTCTGGAAACACCATATATTTT.

The sample holds one count of this clone. The J gene is TRBJ2-7, the V gene TRBV28; TRBD1 matches 8 bases. This CDR3 region has 18 residues. From germline, CDR1 is MDHEN and CDR2 SYDVKM. Losses at the gene ends were 6 bases for V and 5 bases for J; bases not matched to a gene: 21. The CDR3 loop reads CASRAQASGGIRGHEQYF. In DNA, the CDR3 is TGTGCCAGCAGGGCCCAGGCGTCAGGGGGCATTAGGGGACACGAGCAGTACTTC.

This chain connects TRBV27 to TRBJ1-5, with TRBD1 as a possible D gene (6 bases). CDR1 is MNHEY and CDR2 is SMNVEV in the germline V gene (reference sequence). Trimming removed 1 base from V and 0 bases from J, with 10 bases in between. The CDR3 spans 16 residues. The CDR3: CASSLYRDNSNQPQHF. The CDR3 coding sequence is TGTGCCAGCAGTTTATACAGGGATAATAGCAATCAGCCCCAGCATTTT.

The rearrangement links TRBV28 to TRBJ1-1; D unresolved. V lost 9 bases to trimming and J lost 1 base, with 15 bases between them. This CDR3 contains 14 residues. Germline lookup yields CDR1 MDHEN and CDR2 SYDVKM. CDR3 sequence: CASWPGRPNTEAFF. Here the CDR3 DNA reads TGTGCCAGTTGGCCCGGCAGGCCGAACACTGAAGCTTTCTTT.

This rearrangement joins TRBV6-5 to TRBJ2-1; 9 nucleotides align to TRBD2. With V trimmed by 4 bases and J by 4 bases, 5 bases remained unmatched. The CDR3 sequence is 15 residues long. The germline CDR1 and CDR2 sequences are MNHEY and SVGAGI. The CDR3 region is CASSLAGAEYNEQFF. The CDR3 DNA is TGTGCCAGCAGTTTAGCGGGGGCGGAATACAATGAGCAGTTCTTC.

V usage is TRBV5-4 and J usage is TRBJ1-2; perhaps TRBD1 as D (6 bases). This CDR3 is built from 15 residues. Per germline, CDR1 SGHNT and CDR2 YYREEE (reference sequence). Trimming took off 0 bases at V and 5 bases at J, with 14 bases between the two ends. CDR3 sequence (DNA): TGTGCCAGCAGCTTGGGGGGGCGAGGTGGATATGGCTACACCTTC. Its protein product is CASSLGGRGGYGYTF.